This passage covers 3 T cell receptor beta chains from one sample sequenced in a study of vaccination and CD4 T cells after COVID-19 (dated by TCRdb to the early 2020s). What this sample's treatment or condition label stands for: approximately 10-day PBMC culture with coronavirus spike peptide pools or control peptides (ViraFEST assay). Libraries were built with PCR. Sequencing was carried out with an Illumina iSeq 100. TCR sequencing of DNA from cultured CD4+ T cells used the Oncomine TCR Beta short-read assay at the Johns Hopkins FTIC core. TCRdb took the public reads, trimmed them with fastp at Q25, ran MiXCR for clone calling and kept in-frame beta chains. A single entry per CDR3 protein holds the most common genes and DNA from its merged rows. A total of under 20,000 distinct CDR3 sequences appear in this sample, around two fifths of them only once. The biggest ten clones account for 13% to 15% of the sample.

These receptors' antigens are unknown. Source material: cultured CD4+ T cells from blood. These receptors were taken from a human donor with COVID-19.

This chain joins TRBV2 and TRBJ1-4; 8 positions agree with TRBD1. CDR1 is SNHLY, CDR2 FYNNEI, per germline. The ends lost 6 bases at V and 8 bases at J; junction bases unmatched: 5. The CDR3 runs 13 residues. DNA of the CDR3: TGTGCCAGCAGGGGGACAGGTAGAGAAAAACTGTTTTTT. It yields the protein CASRGTGREKLFF.

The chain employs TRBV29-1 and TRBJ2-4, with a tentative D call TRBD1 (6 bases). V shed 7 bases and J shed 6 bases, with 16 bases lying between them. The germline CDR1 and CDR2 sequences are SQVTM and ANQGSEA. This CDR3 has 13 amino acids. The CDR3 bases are TGCAGCGGCCGGACAGTTGGGGGAAACATTCAGTACTTC. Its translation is CSGRTVGGNIQYF.

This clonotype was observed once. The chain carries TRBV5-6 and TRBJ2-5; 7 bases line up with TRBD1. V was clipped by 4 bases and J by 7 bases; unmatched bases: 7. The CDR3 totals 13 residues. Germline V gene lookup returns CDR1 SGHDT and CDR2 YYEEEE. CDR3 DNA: TGTGCCAGCAGCCCTACAGGGGTGGGGACCCAGTACTTC. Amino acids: CASSPTGVGTQYF.